The entry below gives a single T cell receptor beta chain sequence along with its context. In the original workflow: Using reference gene primer amplification, nucleated cell counts were estimated. Clones were sequenced by immunoSEQ multiplex PCR, and TCRdb holds only the in-frame ones, with some missing. That table supplies the V and J calls and clone size; D and trimming were determined from the DNA. The sample holds fewer than 30,000 clones; roughly 83% are singletons and the top ten take 24%. This specimen comes from a study of blood T cell repertoires in COVID-19. Whole-study context: The United States, Italy and Spain were the sources of the acute and convalescent COVID-19 samples. From T cells, B-cell-depleted T cells, or PBMCs came the material, which was cDNA or gDNA.

The CDR3 is 13 amino acids. The germline CDR1 and CDR2 sequences are SNHLY and FYNNEI. With 7 bases clipped from V and 5 bases from J, the junction kept 5 bases outside the gene matches. The receptor was derived from a human donor in a cohort sampled during active COVID-19. Sequencing was performed on peripheral blood. This chain joins TRBV2 and TRBJ1-1; TRBD1 aligns across 9 bases. In DNA, the CDR3 is TGTGCCAGCAACGGACAGGGGAGAACTGAAGCTTTCTTT. Translating it yields CASNGQGRTEAFF.